This T cell receptor (beta chain) was identified during a study of T cell repertoires in cytomegalovirus infection. Study background: As its CMV epitopes, the study selected recently identified HLA-C-restricted and well-studied HLA-B-restricted targets. General study findings and limits: Totalled public TCR beta family frequency picked out people who carried CMV plus the relevant HLA.

Using its own MiXCR run on the reads, TCRdb lists one record per CDR3 protein. Among hundreds of thousands of distinct CDR3 sequences listed, about 30% were seen once. To note about this clonotype: What it binds is not known.

The germline V gene encodes CDR1 SGHVS and CDR2 FNYEAQ. CDR3 size: 14 residues. Germline trimming cut 8 bases from V and 7 bases from J; bases unmatched to any gene: 7. This clonotype was sampled from a human donor in good health (CMV status not recorded). Some clones in this sample may be carry-over from other donors' samples. Sequencing used cultured PBMCs, obtained from culture after CMV antigen stimulation. The rearrangement uses TRBV7-6 and TRBJ2-1, with 11 bases identical to TRBD2. CDR3: CASVHSGRGNEQFF. The CDR3 bases are TGTGCCAGCGTACATAGCGGGAGGGGGAATGAGCAGTTCTTC.